The text below deals with one TCR beta chain. Its specific antigen is unknown. One base away there is no much larger clone; base qualities are not given. Library prep was done by the immunoSEQ multiplex PCR assay. TCRdb took over this immuneACCESS table, retaining in-frame rearrangements with V and J assigned. Such tables are incomplete; in checked studies, under half of the missing clones stem from an unresolved V gene, and the remainder is unexplained. This sample holds under 200,000 clones; about 86% were observed only once. Together, the top ten hold over 4% of the sample. This record belongs to a study of control samples from healthy donors and cancer patients (TCRdb year 2020). Inclusive of the bounding cysteine and phenylalanine, the CDR3 is 14 residues long. Just the 42-base CDR3 DNA is kept, in frame starting at base 1. Trimmed from V: 6 bases; trimmed from J: 7 bases; junction bases lacking a gene match: 6. CDR1 and CDR2 are drawn from the germline V gene: KGHSH, LQKENI.

Specimen: blood. This sequence was found in a woman aged 25 to 39 in good health. Recombination connected TRBV18 to TRBJ1-1, with 12 bases matching TRBD1. The nucleotide sequence reads as follows: TGTGCCAGCTCCTCCGGGACAGGGGGCCGTGAAGCTTTCTTT. Its product reads: CASSSGTGGREAFF.